These T cell receptor beta chains were read from a single sample in a study of shared T cell receptors in the human thymus. Profiling relied on immunoSEQ multiplex PCR, and the TCRdb table lists in-frame clones only, not all of them. The repertoire holds about 730,000 clones, with approximately 85% as singletons. These same data were also listed under a study on human thymus T cells.

Sequences were obtained from thymocytes. Every receptor here comes from a girl less than two years old with a congenital heart defect. Each CDR3 is given without its conserved first and last residue. Part of the rows lack a size; the others show once, few, many or a class for expanded clones.

V gene	clone size	J gene	CDR3 protein
TRBV14	once	TRBJ2-7	ASSQSGQSYEQY
TRBV12-2	-	TRBJ1-2	ASRSPRDFPNYGYT
TRBV5-1	-	TRBJ2-3	ASSPQGNGTDTQY
TRBV4-1	-	TRBJ2-7	ASSQVREMREQY
TRBV28	-	TRBJ1-6	ASSRQGFSPLH
TRBV7-8	once	TRBJ1-2	ASSLRGADYGYT
TRBV15	once	TRBJ1-1	ATSRRGRTEAF
TRBV10-1	-	TRBJ2-2	ASSESTGVVGELF
TRBV27	-	TRBJ1-3	ASSASGPGGNTIY
TRBV10-2	-	TRBJ1-4	ASSEDGQGAPNEKLF
TRBV7-8	-	TRBJ2-1	ASSLAKFSVGGRGVNEQF
TRBV15	-	TRBJ2-2	ATSSGMAGELF
TRBV21-1	-	TRBJ2-7	ANPEYEQY
TRBV27	-	TRBJ2-3	ASRDRGRTDTQY
TRBV6-1	-	TRBJ1-1	ASSASRGRSVNTEAF
TRBV4-1	few	TRBJ2-5	ASSQTDSPQETQY
TRBV9	-	TRBJ2-7	ASSPPQGYD
TRBV10-3	-	TRBJ1-6	AIMGHSSPLH
TRBV7-9	-	TRBJ2-7	ASSPLQGALYEQY
TRBV30	-	TRBJ1-1	AWSVGGGRGVTEAF
TRBV19	-	TRBJ1-5	AISGGGNQPQH
TRBV7-2	-	TRBJ1-2	ASSPPRVYGYT
TRBV4-1	-	TRBJ1-5	ASSQVGYRDSAGNQPQH
TRBV6-5	-	TRBJ2-5	ASSSRMLGGYGTQY
TRBV19	-	TRBJ2-7	ASSMVFGGSGLGEQY
TRBV19	-	TRBJ1-6	ASSVTGMGGSPLH
TRBV7-2	-	TRBJ1-1	ASSPWTGDTEAF
TRBV6-5	-	TRBJ1-1	ASSQGETEAF
TRBV28	-	TRBJ2-1	ASSLTGTGEGNEQF
TRBV4-1	-	TRBJ2-7	ASSQDLRTAFYEQY
TRBV5-1	-	TRBJ2-2	ASRLEGPGAGELF
TRBV6-5	-	TRBJ2-4	ASREAGGNIQY
TRBV28	-	TRBJ1-1	ASSPKTGGLMNTEAF
TRBV5-8	-	TRBJ1-5	ASSLTGNQPQH